This T cell receptor beta chain emerged from a study of blood T cell repertoires in COVID-19 (dated by TCRdb to about 2020). About the full investigation: Samples from collaborators originated in the United States, Italy and Spain and spanned both the acute and convalescent phases of COVID-19. The material from the prospective study consisted of cDNA or gDNA derived from T cells, B-cell-depleted T cells, or PBMCs. The dataset comprised deeply sampled blood TCRbeta repertoires from subjects exposed to, actively infected with, or recovered from COVID-19. The repertoires were released in a freely available public database intended as a resource for research on the immune response to SARS-CoV-2. Samples came from the ongoing ImmuneRACE study (first 160 participants) plus 1,254 subjects from 6 global collaborators. The sample metadata nearly always contained a de-identified subject ID, COVID-19 status, age in years and sex. HLA class I and class II types, where available, came from metadata supplied by the sample provider rather than from assay-based typing.

The collaborating institutions used their own protocols to collect whole blood in K2EDTA tubes. Collaborator samples were shipped for TCRbeta analysis as frozen whole blood, isolated PBMCs, or DNA extracted from either sample type. To note about this clone: Its target antigen remains unknown. Nothing much larger sits one base from this clone, and base qualities are not available.

TCRbeta CDR3 regions were amplified from genomic DNA by means of the immunoSEQ Assay, a bias-controlled multiplex PCR. In the paper's pipeline: The number of nucleated cells in each sample was estimated from the amplification of reference gene primers within the assay. Sequence reads were collapsed and filtered to measure the absolute abundance of every unique TCRbeta CDR3 rearrangement. For each sample, productive Simpson clonality was calculated as the square root of Simpson's diversity index over productive rearrangements. The table was pulled from immuneACCESS by TCRdb, which kept in-frame rearrangements only. Such tables lose some clones; where checked, under half of the loss comes from unresolved V genes, and the rest has no known cause. The D gene and trimming were derived from the DNA, and the V and J assignments and clone size from that table. This sample gives over 130,000 clones in total; 87% of them show up just once. The ten largest clones represent roughly 4% of the sample.

From the germline V gene, CDR1 is MGHRA and CDR2 is YSYEKL. The CDR3 covers 14 residues, taking in both the cysteine and the phenylalanine. Just the 42-base CDR3 DNA is kept, in frame starting at base 1. V and J are trimmed by 0 bases and 4 bases, and the gene matches miss 0 bases of the junction. Points the paper makes about the study in general: How much clinical and demographic metadata was included differed by source and by participant, and the metadata was provided uncurated.

The receptor was derived from a woman in her sixties or seventies with active or convalescent COVID-19. Sequenced sample: peripheral blood. The chain uses TRBV4-1 and TRBJ1-3, and 7 junctional nucleotides match TRBD1. The CDR3 is CASSQDRGGNTIYF. The DNA reads as follows: TGCGCCAGCAGCCAAGACAGGGGGGGAAACACCATATATTTT.